This is a list of T cell receptor beta chains from one sample in a study of T cells in localized non-small cell lung cancer. Using immunoSEQ multiplex PCR, the repertoire was profiled, and TCRdb retains in-frame clones only, with some absent. The sample carries about 26,000 clones, around 85% recorded once. Sample: peripheral blood, taken before any cancer treatment. These TCRs come from a female donor over 55 with stage II squamous cell lung carcinoma. Each CDR3 is given with its conserved first and last residue.

>TRBV7-2
CASSFEGSYEQYF
>TRBV19
CASSERLAGGLLETQYF
>TRBV28
CASSPRHPEAFF
>TRBV29-1
CSVDPPSGSMDTQYF
>TRBV19
CASSIDPARGNQPQHF
>TRBV27
CASNNRGNEQFF
>TRBV29-1
CSVHPGNNQPQHF
>TRBV12-1
CASSVGLAGDTGELFF
>TRBV5-5
CASSLARDTEAFF
>TRBV5-3
CASLGVTGELFF
>TRBV28
CASSSESTDTQYF
>TRBV10-1
CASSLLGDNEQFF
>TRBV27
CASSPWGLAGKYNEQFF
>TRBV5-1
CAISTVSNTGELFF
>TRBV6-1
CASSSDPLGNQPQHF
>TRBV4-3
CASSQESHSNQPQHF
>TRBV13
CASSLQGRKEKLFF
>TRBV25-1
CASSELGRTATNEKLFF
>TRBV6-5
CASSYKSVDFF
>TRBV5-6
CASSLGGSLHGNEQFF
>TRBV15
CATSRLAGALNEQFF
>TRBV7-9
CASSLGAQARSNEKLFF
>TRBV19
CASSLSVTGELFF
>TRBV28
CASSFDRAHGYTF
>TRBV4-2
CASSQELAGVSEQFF
>TRBV6-1
CASSVRGRAGNTIYF
>TRBV30
CAWGGTRGLNTEAFF
>TRBV18
CASSPSRGGETQYF
>TRBV2
CASGSRVWEAFF
>TRBV5-6
CASSLGQVIVYEQYF
>TRBV5-1
CASTFGQGNAEAFF
>TRBV10-2
CATRLAGSYEQYF
>TRBV29-1
CSVRQGTDTQYF
>TRBV18
CASSETDTQYF
>TRBV5-1
CASSGQFNEKLFF
>TRBV2
CALRRGFATEAFF
>TRBV30
CAWIGQGAIGYTF
>TRBV30
CAWSVKGGTDTQYF
>TRBV19
CASKAGQSNTGELFF
>TRBV5-4
CASSLEGAELFF
>TRBV2
CASSSDNNYGYTF
>TRBV5-1
CASSGQLNTEAFF
>TRBV9
CASSVDSGGTGNTIYF
>TRBV6-6
CASSYGGRGHEQYF
>TRBV7-8
CASSSTASSQPQHF
>TRBV21-1
CASSKREEPWGTGELFF
>TRBV28
CASTLGGMNTEAFF
>TRBV6-6
CASSGGLLKNNEQFF
>TRBV6-5
CASSYTVAGGYGYTF
>TRBV29-1
CSVEEGVNTEAFF
>TRBV2
CASIKGHSTDTQYF